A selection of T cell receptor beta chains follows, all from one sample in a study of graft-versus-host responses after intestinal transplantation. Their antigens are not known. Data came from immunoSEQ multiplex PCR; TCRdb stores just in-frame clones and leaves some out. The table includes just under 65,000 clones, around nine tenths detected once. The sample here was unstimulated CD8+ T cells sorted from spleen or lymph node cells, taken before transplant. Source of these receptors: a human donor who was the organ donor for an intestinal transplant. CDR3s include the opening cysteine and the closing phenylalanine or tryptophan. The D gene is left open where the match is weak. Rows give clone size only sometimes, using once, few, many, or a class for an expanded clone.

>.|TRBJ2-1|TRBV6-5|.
TGTGCCAGCAGTAGGACTGGAGTCAATGAGCAGTTCTTC
CASSRTGVNEQFF
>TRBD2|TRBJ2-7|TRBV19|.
TGTGCCAGTAGTATAGGCCTAGCGGGAGAGCAGTACTTC
CASSIGLAGEQYF
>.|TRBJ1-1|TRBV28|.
TGTGCCAGCAGTTTAACAGGGAGAAACACTGAAGCTTTCTTT
CASSLTGRNTEAFF
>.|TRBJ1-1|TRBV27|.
TGTGCCAGCAGTCTCACCAGGGTGGGCACTGAAGCTTTCTTT
CASSLTRVGTEAFF
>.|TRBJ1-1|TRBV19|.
TGTGCCAGTAGTATGTGGGCCAGGGTGAGTGGCACTGAAGCTTTCTTT
CASSMWARVSGTEAFF
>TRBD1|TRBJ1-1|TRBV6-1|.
TGTGCCAGCTGCAGGGGACAGGGGGCGACTGAAGCTTTCTTT
CASCRGQGATEAFF
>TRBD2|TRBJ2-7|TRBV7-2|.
TGTGCCAGCAGCTGGCGGGGTAGCGGGGAGAGCTCCTACGAGCAGTACTTC
CASSWRGSGESSYEQYF
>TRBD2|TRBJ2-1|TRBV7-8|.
TGTGCCAGCAGCGTACCTCTAGCGGGAGAAAGGTACAATGAGCAGTTCTTC
CASSVPLAGERYNEQFF
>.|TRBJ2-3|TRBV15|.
TGTGCCACCAGCAGAGATGGGGCGGATACGCAGTATTTT
CATSRDGADTQYF
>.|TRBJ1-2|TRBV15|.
TGTGCCACCAGCACCACCGGGGGTGGATATGGCTACACCTTC
CATSTTGGGYGYTF
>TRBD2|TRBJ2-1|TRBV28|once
TGTGCCAGCAGTTTATGGCGGGAGAGGTACAATGAGCAGTTCTTC
CASSLWRERYNEQFF
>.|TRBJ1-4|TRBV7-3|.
TGTGCCAGCAGCCCTATGGGGGCCAGGGAAAAACTGTTTTTT
CASSPMGAREKLFF
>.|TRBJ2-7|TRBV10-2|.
TGCGCCAGCCCGGAGGGGAACGCGCGTGGGCAGTACTTC
CASPEGNARGQYF
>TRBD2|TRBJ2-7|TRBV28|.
TGTGCCAGCAGTTTGGGGGGACTAGCGGGGGGCGACATCCTCTACGAGCAGTACTTC
CASSLGGLAGGDILYEQYF
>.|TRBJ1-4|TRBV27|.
TGTGCCAGCAGTTTGGTAAGGGGTGGCACTAATGAAAAACTGTTTTTT
CASSLVRGGTNEKLFF
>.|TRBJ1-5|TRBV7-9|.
TGTGCCAGCAGCCCGATAGTCGCAGGGGCCAGCAATCAGCCCCAGCATTTT
CASSPIVAGASNQPQHF
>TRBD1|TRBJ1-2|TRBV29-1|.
TGCAGCGTGGAGGGACAGGGGGCAGGCTACACCTTC
CSVEGQGAGYTF
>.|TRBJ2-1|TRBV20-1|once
TGCAGTGCTGGGGCAGATACTGAGCAGTTCTTC
CSAGADTEQFF
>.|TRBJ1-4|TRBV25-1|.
TGTGCCAGCAGTGAATATCGCAGGGTTGGCGAAAAACTGTTTTTT
CASSEYRRVGEKLFF
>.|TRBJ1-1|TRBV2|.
TGTGCCAGCAAATTCGACAGGACTGAAGCTTTCTTT
CASKFDRTEAFF
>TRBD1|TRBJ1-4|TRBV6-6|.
TGTGCCAGCAGTTACTCCCGGACAGGCCATGAAAAACTGTTTTTT
CASSYSRTGHEKLFF
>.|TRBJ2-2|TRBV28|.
TGTGCCAGCAAGATTACAATTTACAACACCGGGGAGCTGTTTTTT
CASKITIYNTGELFF
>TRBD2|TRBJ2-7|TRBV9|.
TGTGCCAGCAGCTGGACTAGCGGGAGCGAGCAGTACTTC
CASSWTSGSEQYF
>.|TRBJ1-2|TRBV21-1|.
TGTGCCAGCAGCAAAGGTCCGGGACAGGGCCTCTATGGCTACACCTTC
CASSKGPGQGLYGYTF
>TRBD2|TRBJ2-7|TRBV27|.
TGTGCCAGCAGTTCCCGGACTAGCGGGAGGTACGAGCAGTACTTC
CASSSRTSGRYEQYF
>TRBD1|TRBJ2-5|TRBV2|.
TGTGCCAGCAGTGGTCCGGGACAGGGCCAAGAGACCCAGTACTTC
CASSGPGQGQETQYF
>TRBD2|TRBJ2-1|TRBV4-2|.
TGTGCCAGCAGCCAAGCCTTTAGCGGGAGTCACATTACTGGTTTCTTC
CASSQAFSGSHITGFF
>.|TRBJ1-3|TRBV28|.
TGTGCCAGTACCGGGACTTCTCAGTCAAACACCATATATTTT
CASTGTSQSNTIYF
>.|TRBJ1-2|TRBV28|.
TGTGCCAGCAGTTTAGACAGAGCTAACTATGGCTACACCTTC
CASSLDRANYGYTF
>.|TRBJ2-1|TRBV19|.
TGTGCCAGTAGTACCACCTACAATGAGCAGTTCTTC
CASSTTYNEQFF
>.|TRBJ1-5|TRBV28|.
TGTGCCAGCAGTTTATTAACAGTCAACCCAGGTAATCAGCCCCAGCATTTT
CASSLLTVNPGNQPQHF
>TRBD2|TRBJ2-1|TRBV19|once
TGTGCCAGTCGTCCACAGCTAGCGGGAGTTAAGGAGCAGTTCTTC
CASRPQLAGVKEQFF
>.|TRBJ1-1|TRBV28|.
TGTGCCAGCAGCCCGGGCTATGAGGGAAAAACTGAAGCTTTCTTT
CASSPGYEGKTEAFF
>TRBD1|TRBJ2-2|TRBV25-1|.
TGTGCCAGCAGCGGGGGAGTGGGGACAGGATACACCGGGGAGCTGTTTTTT
CASSGGVGTGYTGELFF
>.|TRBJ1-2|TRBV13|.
TGTGCCAGCAGCTTAGGCCTAAGGGGGTCGGATGGCTACACCTTC
CASSLGLRGSDGYTF
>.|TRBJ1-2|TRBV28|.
TGTGCCAGCAGCCTCCTCAACAGGGTTGGGCGTGGCTACACCTTC
CASSLLNRVGRGYTF
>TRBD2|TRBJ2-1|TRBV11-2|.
TGTGCCAGCAGCTCGATTCCGGGACTAGCGCACAATGAGCAGTTCTTC
CASSSIPGLAHNEQFF
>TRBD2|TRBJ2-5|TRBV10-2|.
TGCGCCAGCAGTCAAGGGGCTAGCGGGAGGGAGGGGACCCAGTACTTC
CASSQGASGREGTQYF
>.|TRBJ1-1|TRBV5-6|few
TGTGCCAGCAGCTTAATCGACACTGAAGCTTTCTTT
CASSLIDTEAFF
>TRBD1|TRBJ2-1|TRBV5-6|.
TGTGCCAGCAGCTTGGGGGACAGATTCTCCTACAATGAGCAGTTCTTC
CASSLGDRFSYNEQFF